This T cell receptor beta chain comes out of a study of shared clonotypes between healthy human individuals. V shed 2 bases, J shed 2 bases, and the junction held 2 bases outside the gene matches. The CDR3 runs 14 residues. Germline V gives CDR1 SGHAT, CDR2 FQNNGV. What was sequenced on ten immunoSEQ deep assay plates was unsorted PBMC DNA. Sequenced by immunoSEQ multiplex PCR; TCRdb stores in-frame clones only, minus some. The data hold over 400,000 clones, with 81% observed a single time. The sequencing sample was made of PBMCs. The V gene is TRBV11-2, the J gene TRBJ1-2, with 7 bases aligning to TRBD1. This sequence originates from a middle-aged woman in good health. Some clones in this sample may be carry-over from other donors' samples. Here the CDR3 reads CASSLQTGNYGYTF. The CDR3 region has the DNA TGTGCCAGCAGCTTACAGACAGGGAACTATGGCTACACCTTC.